A single sample gave rise to the 8 T cell receptor beta chains below, sequenced in a study of CXCR3-negative and CXCR3-positive naive CD8 T cells. Via 5' RACE with UMI labels, TRB cDNA libraries were prepared. TCRdb reprocessed the 5' RACE reads and stores each CDR3 protein as one record, lacking DNA. The ten top clones account for roughly 0.38%, within a sample of 85,000 to 130,000 distinct CDR3 sequences. No antigens are known for them. Findings and caveats of the study: Comparison of naive cells showed more hydrophobic TRB CDR3s in CXCR3-positive than in CXCR3-negative naive cells.

The sequenced material came from naive CXCR3+ CD8+ T cells from blood. Documented subset: CD45RO-CCR7+CD27+CD95- naive CD8+ T cells expressing CXCR3 (TNR3+). Receptors were obtained from a human donor in good health. Some clones in this sample may be carry-over from other donors' samples.

The rearrangement links TRBV3-1 to TRBJ2-1; the D call of TRBD2 rests on TCRdb alone, since no DNA is present to check it. CDR1 is LGHDT and CDR2 is YNNKEL in the germline V gene (reference sequence). CDR3 length: 15 residues. The CDR3: CASSQGDYLVNEQFF.

The chain employs TRBV28 and TRBJ2-7. CDR3 length: 12 amino acids. Germline lookup yields CDR1 MDHEN and CDR2 SYDVKM. The CDR3 is CASTRGSYEQYF.

The chain has TRBV29-1 and TRBJ2-3; TCRdb designates TRBD2, a call that cannot be tested without DNA. Germline-derived CDR1 and CDR2 are SQVTM and ANQGSEA. The CDR3 sequence is 16 residues long. CDR3 residues: CSVEWGTGGFTDTQYF.

The CDR3 here is CASSDETGNTEAFF. The chain joins TRBV9 to TRBJ1-1; the D call from TCRdb, TRBD1, cannot be confirmed without DNA. This CDR3 is 14 amino acids long. CDR1 SGDLS and CDR2 YYNGEE come from the germline V gene.

The chain combines TRBV7-9 with TRBJ1-2; TCRdb outputs TRBD1, but without DNA this stays unchecked. The CDR3 runs to 16 residues. The germline CDR1 and CDR2 sequences are SEHNR and FQNEAQ (reference sequence). The CDR3 is CASSLGSGQGGSGYTF.

The chain joins TRBV24-1 to TRBJ2-3; absent DNA, TCRdb's TRBD1 call cannot be checked. Germline V CDR1 and CDR2: KGHDR, SFDVKD. The CDR3 contains 15 residues. Here the CDR3 reads CATSPGISSTDTQYF.

The CDR3 is CASSSSTEETQYF. The rearrangement uses TRBV27 and TRBJ2-5. This CDR3 contains 13 residues. Germline CDR1 is MNHEY and CDR2 is SMNVEV (reference sequence).

This rearrangement joins TRBV19 to TRBJ2-3. Germline V gene sequence: CDR1 LNHDA, CDR2 SQIVND (reference sequence). The CDR3 length is 14 residues. CDR3 sequence: CASSTGASTDTQYF.